The next 5 T cell receptor beta chains were all read from a single sample in a study of CD8 T cells in Susac syndrome. When the RNA was reverse transcribed, random hexamers were used with an input of 0.5 to 1 ug. TCRdb reprocessed the immunoSEQ multiplex PCR reads via MiXCR and lists one record per CDR3 protein. The repertoire holds 120,000 to 150,000 distinct CDR3 sequences, with 85% to 95% as singletons. The sample taken for sequencing was CD4+ T cells from PBMCs. These receptors were taken from a human donor with multiple sclerosis.

The chain has TRBV30 and TRBJ2-5; 9 nucleotides match TRBD1. The V segment lost 0 bases and the J segment 5 bases; nucleotides outside the gene matches: 7. This CDR3 has 15 amino acids. CDR1 GTSNPN and CDR2 SVGIG come from the germline V gene (reference sequence). This chain's CDR3 is CAWSVRGQGRETQYF. Written as DNA, the CDR3 is TGTGCCTGGAGTGTACGGGGACAGGGCCGTGAGACCCAGTACTTC. The full variable domain, in which reference TRBV30 and TRBJ2-5 provide the parts outside the CDR3, is SQTIHQWPATLVQPVGSPLSLECTVEGTSNPNLYWYRQAAGRGLQLLFYSVGIGQISSEVPQNLSASRPQDRQFILSSKKLLLSDSGFYLCAWSVRGQGRETQYFGPGTRLLVL.

The CDR3 protein is CSVHPGYNEQFF. The CDR3 coding sequence is TGCAGCGTTCACCCGGGGTATAATGAGCAGTTCTTC. J is TRBJ2-1 and V is TRBV29-1; D possibly corresponds to TRBD2 (5 bases). Germline CDR1 and CDR2: SQVTM and ANQGSEA. CDR3 length: 12 residues. V lost 5 bases and J lost 7, with 12 bases in between.

V is TRBV7-6 and J is TRBJ2-3; D gene unclear. The CDR3 length is 12 residues. V lost 4 bases, J lost 4 bases, and 6 bases lay in between. In germline, CDR1 is SGHVS, CDR2 FNYEAQ. CDR3 residues: CASSSGADTQYF. The CDR3 DNA reads TGTGCCAGCAGCTCTGGGGCAGATACGCAGTATTTT.

The chain joins TRBV15 to TRBJ2-2; D might be TRBD1 (5 bases). The CDR3 has 14 amino acids. Germline V gives CDR1 LNHNV, CDR2 YYDKDF (reference sequence). V dropped 3 bases and J dropped 5 bases, with 10 bases sitting between them. Here the CDR3 DNA reads TGTGCCACCAGCAGCCGCCAGGGAACCGGGGAGCTGTTTTTT. Its translation: CATSSRQGTGELFF.

The chain employs TRBV28 and TRBJ2-7, with no clear D. The CDR3 is 14 amino acids. Looked up from germline, CDR1 is MDHEN and CDR2 is SYDVKM. V lost 5 bases to trimming and J lost 3 bases, with 14 bases between them. The CDR3 reads CASSSPRTYYEQYF. In DNA, the CDR3 is TGTGCCAGCAGTAGCCCGAGAACCTACTACGAGCAGTACTTC.